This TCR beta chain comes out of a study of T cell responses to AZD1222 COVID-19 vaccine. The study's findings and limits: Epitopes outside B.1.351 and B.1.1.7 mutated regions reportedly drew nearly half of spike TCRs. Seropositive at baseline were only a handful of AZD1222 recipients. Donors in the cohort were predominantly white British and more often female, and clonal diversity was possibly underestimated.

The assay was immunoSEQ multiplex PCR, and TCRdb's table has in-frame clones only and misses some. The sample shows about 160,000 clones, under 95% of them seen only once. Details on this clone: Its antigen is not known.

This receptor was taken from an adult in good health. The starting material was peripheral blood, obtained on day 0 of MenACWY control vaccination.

Here the CDR3 reads CASSLLRTGLNTGELFF. As DNA, the CDR3 is TGTGCCAGCAGTTTACTTCGGACAGGGCTAAACACCGGGGAGCTGTTTTTT. The chain couples TRBV27 to TRBJ2-2, with 8 bases matching TRBD1. The CDR3 covers 17 residues. CDR1 and CDR2 (germline): MNHEY, SMNVEV (reference sequence). V gave up 2 bases and J gave up 2 bases; unmatched junction bases: 7.